Listed here are 11 T cell receptor beta chains from one sample, sequenced in a study of cytomegalovirus exposure and HLA in healthy donors. Produced via immunoSEQ multiplex PCR; TCRdb's table is partial and in-frame only. The table includes about 200,000 clones, more than 75% detected once. The sample comprised PBMCs. These receptors were collected from a woman between 18 and 29 years old in good health and CMV-seropositive.

The V and J genes are TRBV27 and TRBJ1-1; the match to TRBD1 covers 8 bases. Losses at the gene ends were 5 bases for V and 1 base for J; bases not matched to a gene: 6. Germline CDR1 is MNHEY and CDR2 is SMNVEV (reference sequence). The CDR3 totals 15 residues. CDR3 nucleotide sequence: TGTGCCAGCAGTCCTCGACAGGGGAGGAACACTGAAGCTTTCTTT. Encoded protein: CASSPRQGRNTEAFF.

The chain employs TRBV6-6 and TRBJ2-1; tentatively, D is TRBD2 (8 bases). The CDR3 extends over 16 amino acids. Germline lookup yields CDR1 MNHNY and CDR2 SVGAGI (reference sequence). V was shortened by 6 bases and J by 8 bases, with 23 bases between the two germline ends. The CDR3 DNA is TGTGCCAGCAGGGAGACAGGGTGGACGGGGGGGGATGAGCAGTTCTTC. Translation gives CASRETGWTGGDEQFF.

This clone was seen only a few times. The DNA of the CDR3 is TGTGCCAGCAGCGCGGGACTTGCCGTCGAGCAGTACTTC. It translates to CASSAGLAVEQYF. V and J are TRBV25-1 and TRBJ2-7, with D perhaps TRBD2 (6 bases). This CDR3 region has 13 residues. CDR1 is MGHDK, CDR2 SYGVNS, per germline. V dropped 6 bases and J dropped 6 bases, with 15 bases sitting between them.

V gene TRBV18 combines with J gene TRBJ2-1, with D unclear. Trimming removed 6 bases from V and 0 bases from J, with 15 bases in between. This CDR3 has 16 residues. Germline V lookup: CDR1 KGHSH, CDR2 LQKENI. The CDR3 protein is CASSLGGLSSYNEQFF. CDR3 nucleotides: TGTGCCAGCTCCCTAGGCGGTCTTAGCTCCTACAATGAGCAGTTCTTC.

V and J are TRBV18 and TRBJ1-5; 8 positions agree with TRBD1. The CDR3 has 14 amino acids. V lost 6 bases, J lost 2 bases, and 3 bases stayed unmatched. CDR1 and CDR2 from the germline V gene are KGHSH and LQKENI. This chain's CDR3 is CASSTGVGNQPQHF. CDR3 bases: TGTGCCAGCTCGACAGGGGTGGGCAATCAGCCCCAGCATTTT.

The chain recombines TRBV5-4 with TRBJ2-7, with 7 bases identical to TRBD1. The length of the CDR3 is 15 residues. V was clipped by 3 bases and J by 2 bases; unmatched bases: 8. Germline V gene sequence: CDR1 SGHNT, CDR2 YYREEE (reference sequence). The CDR3 bases are TGTGCCAGCAGCTATCGACAGGGATTGCCCTACGAGCAGTACTTC. This sequence encodes CASSYRQGLPYEQYF.

This chain uses TRBV19 with TRBJ1-1, with 11 bases matching TRBD1. Germline assignment: CDR1 LNHDA and CDR2 SQIVND (reference sequence). This CDR3 has 14 amino acids. V lost 5 bases and J lost 7; bases outside the gene matches: 6. CDR3 region: CASSPWTGGVEAFF. DNA for the CDR3: TGTGCCAGTAGTCCATGGACAGGGGGCGTTGAAGCTTTCTTT. Variable domain in full (rest from reference TRBV19 and TRBJ1-1): DGGITQSPKYLFRKEGQNVTLSCEQNLNHDAMYWYRQDPGQGLRLIYYSQIVNDFQKGDIAEGYSVSREKKESFPLTVTSAQKNPTAFYLCASSPWTGGVEAFFGQGTRLTVV.

This clone has a single count. The J gene is TRBJ1-5, the V gene TRBV10-2; 9 bases are shared with TRBD1. V was clipped by 2 bases and J by 4 bases; unmatched bases: 6. There are 16 residues in the CDR3. In germline, CDR1 is WSHSY, CDR2 SAAADI. The CDR3 sequence: CASSETTGGSNQPQHF. The CDR3 DNA is TGCGCCAGCAGTGAGACCACAGGGGGCAGTAATCAGCCCCAGCATTTT.

The chain has TRBV4-2 and TRBJ1-5; D is undetermined. CDR1 and CDR2 from the germline V gene are LGHNA and YNFKEQ. The V gene lost 1 base and the J gene lost 6 bases, with 10 bases spanning the gap. The CDR3 spans 14 residues. CDR3 loop: CASSQGSGFQPQHF. The CDR3 region has the DNA TGTGCCAGCAGCCAAGGATCAGGCTTTCAGCCCCAGCATTTT.

The J gene is TRBJ1-2, the V gene TRBV28, with D perhaps TRBD1 (6 bases). Between the trimmed V and J ends, which lost 8 bases and 7 bases, there was a span of 14 bases. Germline V CDR1 and CDR2: MDHEN, SYDVKM. The CDR3 extends over 12 amino acids. CDR3 protein: CASSGTRSGYTF. CDR3 nucleotide sequence: TGTGCCAGCTCCGGGACACGGAGTGGCTACACCTTC.

The CDR3 loop reads CASSLLQHYEQYF. Here the CDR3 DNA reads TGCGCCAGCAGCTTGCTACAGCACTACGAGCAGTACTTC. The chain recombines TRBV5-1 with TRBJ2-7, with D uncertain. This CDR3 contains 13 residues. V lost 1 base to trimming and J lost 3 bases, with 8 bases between them. Germline-derived CDR1 and CDR2 are SGHRS and YFSETQ.